This T cell receptor beta chain was sequenced for a study of blood T cell repertoires in COVID-19. Looking at the study overall: COVID-19 samples collected from the United States, Italy and Spain covered acute and convalescent phases. PBMCs, B-cell-depleted T cells, or T cells were the source of the cDNA or gDNA that made up the material.

How the authors handled the data: Amplifying reference gene primers gave estimates of nucleated cell counts. This table comes from immunoSEQ multiplex PCR, and its TCRdb copy is limited to in-frame clones, with some not included. V, J and clone size were drawn from that table, and D and trimming were deduced from the DNA. The data hold about 75,000 clones, with roughly 90% observed a single time. This sequence was found in a human donor in a cohort sampled during active COVID-19. The sequencing input was peripheral blood.

CDR3 residues: CASSTPPFYEQYF. As DNA, the CDR3 is TGTGCCAGCAGCACACCCCCTTTCTACGAGCAGTACTTC. The chain links TRBV7-2 to TRBJ2-7; D unclear. Trimming left V 5 bases short and J 3 bases short, with 11 bases between. The CDR3 is 13 amino acids. In germline, CDR1 is SGHTA, CDR2 FQGNSA. The entire variable domain, with the rest obtained from reference TRBV7-2 and TRBJ2-7, is as follows: GAGVSQSPSNKVTEKGKDVELRCDPISGHTALYWYRQSLGQGLEFLIYFQGNSAPDKSGLPSDRFSAERTGGSVSTLTIQRTQQEDSAVYLCASSTPPFYEQYFGPGTRLTVT.